Listed below are T cell receptor beta chains from one sample, sequenced in a study of blood T cell repertoires in COVID-19. The repertoire was sequenced with immunoSEQ multiplex PCR; TCRdb's copy has only in-frame clones and lacks some. Of roughly 250,000 clones in the sample, around 90% were seen once. The sample consisted of peripheral blood. The receptors here all came from a man aged 55-75 years who had recovered from COVID-19. CDR3s include the opening cysteine and the closing phenylalanine or tryptophan. D genes are given only for firm matches. Clone size is shown for a subset of rows, as once, few, many or a class of expanded clone.

>TRBV3-1/TRBV3-2|TRBJ1-1|-|-
TGTGCCAGCAGCCAAGAACAGGCCAACACTGAAGCTTTCTTT
CASSQEQANTEAFF
>TRBV5-4|TRBJ1-1|TRBD1|-
TGTGCCAGCAGCCGTGGACAGGGAGACACTGAAGCTTTCTTT
CASSRGQGDTEAFF
>TRBV18|TRBJ2-5|-|-
TGTGCCAGCTCGCGTGACACAGAGACCCAGTACTTC
CASSRDTETQYF
>TRBV9|TRBJ1-6|-|once
TGTGCCAGCAGCCCCGACTCGGACAGCCGAAACTCACCCCTCCACTTT
CASSPDSDSRNSPLHF
>TRBV7-9|TRBJ1-1|-|once
TGTGCCAGCAGCCGGCCAGGGGCGGCTGAAGCTTTCTTT
CASSRPGAAEAFF
>TRBV3-1/TRBV3-2|TRBJ2-7|-|-
TGTGCCAGCAGCAAACACGCGGTCTACGAGCAGTACTTC
CASSKHAVYEQYF
>TRBV30|TRBJ2-7|-|-
TGTGCCTGGAGTGTAACTATTCGAGGTTCCTACGAGCAGTACTTC
CAWSVTIRGSYEQYF
>TRBV18|TRBJ2-7|-|-
TGTGCCAGCTCACCACCGGAGGGGTTAAACTACGAGCAGTACTTC
CASSPPEGLNYEQYF
>TRBV24-1|TRBJ2-7|-|-
TGTGCCACCAGTGATGAACGGGAGCAGTACTTC
CATSDEREQYF
>TRBV6-4|TRBJ2-1|TRBD2|-
TGTGCCAGCAGTTCTTCTAGCGGGGTCTCCTACAATGAGCAGTTCTTC
CASSSSSGVSYNEQFF
>TRBV2|TRBJ2-6|TRBD2|-
TGTGCCAGCAGTGATCGGGGGGCTGGGGCCAACGTCCTGACTTTC
CASSDRGAGANVLTF